This T cell receptor beta chain derives from a study of spatial heterogeneity in lung cancer. Notes on the study in general: As ubiquitous and regional nonsynonymous mutations varied, counts of ubiquitous and regional expanded TCRs tracked them, respectively. Counts of expanded alpha and beta TCRs within tumors tracked the tumor nonsynonymous mutation count.

Time point in this sample: sample taken at primary tumor resection. Samples came from 60 to 75 TRACERx patients with untreated early-stage lung cancer. V gave up 5 bases and J gave up 1 base, with 12 bases separating them. CDR1 is SGHDT and CDR2 is YYEEEE in the germline V gene. The CDR3 is 14 amino acids. In its sample, this clonotype was seen many times. What it binds is not known. Single TCR cDNA molecules each had their own unique molecular identifier. TCRdb reprocessed the 5' RACE reads via MiXCR and lists one record per CDR3 protein. Seen here are some 25,000 distinct CDR3 sequences, roughly 6.9% observed once, and the top ten hold around 24%.

The receptor was derived from a male donor with early-stage non-small cell lung cancer. The V and J genes are TRBV5-6 and TRBJ1-2, with D possibly TRBD1 on 5 matching bases. Sequences were derived from lung tumor tissue, sampled at surgery. This CDR3 is CASRTGVFNYGYTF. The CDR3, as DNA: TGTGCCAGCAGAACGGGGGTTTTTAACTATGGCTACACCTTC.